This record looks at one T cell receptor (beta chain) sequence and its context. The target antigen is unknown. The data derive from a study of T cell responses to AZD1222 COVID-19 vaccine. Germline values: CDR1 MNHEY, CDR2 SVGAGI. CDR3 length: 13 residues. Trimming shortened V by 11 bases and J by 3 bases, and 11 bases separated the two germline ends. Produced via immunoSEQ multiplex PCR; TCRdb's table is partial and in-frame only. The sample lists about 80,000 clones; 70% to 90% were seen once. Study-wide results and caveats: In a largely white British group with more females than males, clonal diversity was possibly underestimated.

The chain couples TRBV6-5 to TRBJ1-6; D uncertain. The clonotype originates from an adult who received the AZD1222 COVID-19 vaccine. The sequencing here drew on peripheral blood, taken 28 days after the second AZD1222 dose. The CDR3 loop is CAALLGYNSPLHF. DNA for the CDR3: TGTGCCGCTCTTTTGGGCTATAATTCACCCCTCCACTTT.